The 8 T cell receptor beta chains below all came from one sample that was sequenced in a study of T cell changes during pregnancy in multiple sclerosis. TCRdb's copy holds only in-frame clones and misses some; the assay was immunoSEQ multiplex PCR. The sample lists approximately 130,000 clones; 95% to 98% were seen once. Specimen: peripheral blood, collected after pregnancy. These receptors all stem from a female donor with multiple sclerosis, enrolled in a pregnancy study.

This clone appeared a single time. V and J are TRBV6-4 and TRBJ2-7; D call uncertain. Germline CDR1 is MRHNA and CDR2 is SNTAGT. The CDR3 is 13 residues long. The germline V and J ends were trimmed by 3 bases and 3 bases, with 9 bases remaining between them. CDR3 coding DNA: TGTGCCAGCAGTGAACTACCCCTCTACGAGCAGTACTTC. The encoded protein is CASSELPLYEQYF.

The table lists this clone with a count of one. The chain has TRBV29-1 and TRBJ1-2; TRBD1 matches at 7 bases. CDR1 is SQVTM, CDR2 ANQGSEA, per germline. The CDR3 is 14 amino acids. V shed 4 bases and J 2 bases; nucleotides not matched to a gene: 7. CDR3 DNA sequence: TGCAGCGTTGTCGTTCAGGGGGGCAACTATGGCTACACCTTC. Protein: CSVVVQGGNYGYTF.

The chain recombines TRBV7-2 with TRBJ2-6, with 8 nucleotides matching TRBD1. Germline assignment: CDR1 SGHTA and CDR2 FQGNSA. The CDR3 runs 16 residues. The trim removed 8 bases at V and 2 bases at J, leaving 8 bases unmatched. Written as DNA, the CDR3 is TGTGCCAGCCTGGACAGGGTTCTGGCTGGGGCCAACGTCCTGACTTTC. Encoded protein: CASLDRVLAGANVLTF.

The chain combines TRBV27 with TRBJ2-7; 8 nucleotides match TRBD1. With 2 bases clipped from V and 2 bases from J, the junction kept 5 bases outside the gene matches. The V gene's germline CDR1 is MNHEY and CDR2 SMNVEV (reference sequence). The length of the CDR3 is 15 residues. CDR3 region: CASSLRGQVPYEQYF. CDR3 coding DNA: TGTGCCAGCAGTTTACGGGGACAGGTACCCTACGAGCAGTACTTC.

This chain uses TRBV5-1 with TRBJ2-7; 11 bases fit TRBD2. The germline gives CDR1 SGHRS, CDR2 YFSETQ. CDR3 size: 15 residues. V gave up 0 bases and J gave up 6 bases; unmatched junction bases: 5. CDR3 loop: CASSLDGLAGREQYF. The CDR3, as DNA: TGCGCCAGCAGCTTGGATGGACTAGCGGGTCGCGAGCAGTACTTC.

The V gene is TRBV27, the J gene TRBJ2-5; D is uncertain. V lost 0 bases, J lost 4 bases, and 3 bases lay in between. Germline values: CDR1 MNHEY, CDR2 SMNVEV (reference sequence). This CDR3 has 12 amino acids. The CDR3 spells CASSLSGETQYF. The CDR3 DNA follows: TGTGCCAGCAGTTTATCCGGAGAGACCCAGTACTTC.

CDR3 bases: TGTGCCTGGAGTTTAGGGAGTGCAAGCAATCAGCCCCAGCATTTT. Translated, it gives CAWSLGSASNQPQHF. V is TRBV30 and J is TRBJ1-5, with D hard to call. CDR3 length: 15 residues. V shed 2 bases and J shed 1 base, with 12 bases lying between them. In germline, CDR1 is GTSNPN, CDR2 SVGIG (reference sequence).

This chain connects TRBV28 to TRBJ2-1, with a possible D match to TRBD2 (6 bases). The CDR3 contains 13 residues. Germline CDR1 and CDR2: MDHEN and SYDVKM. The V end was cut by 5 bases, the J end by 9 bases, with 14 bases between. As DNA, the CDR3 is TGTGCCAGCAGTCCCAGACTAGTTGGTGAGCAGTTCTTC. Its protein product is CASSPRLVGEQFF.